This T cell receptor beta chain was sequenced for a study of blood T cell repertoires in COVID-19. Study-level background: Acute-phase and convalescent COVID-19 samples originated in the United States, Italy and Spain.

This clone was detected only a few times. Methods used by the authors: Estimates of nucleated cell counts were drawn from the amplification of reference gene primers. TCRdb's table, derived via immunoSEQ multiplex PCR, lists solely in-frame clones and lacks some. V and J calls and clone size come straight from that table; D and trimming were deduced from the DNA. The sample shows around 290,000 clones, about 87% of them seen only once. The CDR3 extends over 15 amino acids. In germline, CDR1 is MNHEY, CDR2 SVGAGI. V was clipped by 6 bases and J by 2 bases; unmatched bases: 7. This sequence joins TRBV6-5 and TRBJ1-5; 7 nucleotides agree with TRBD1. Sequencing was carried out using peripheral blood. The source is a woman in her 50s who had recovered from COVID-19. Here the CDR3 reads CASRPSTGRNQPQHF. Here the CDR3 DNA reads TGTGCCAGCAGACCCTCGACAGGGCGCAATCAGCCCCAGCATTTT.